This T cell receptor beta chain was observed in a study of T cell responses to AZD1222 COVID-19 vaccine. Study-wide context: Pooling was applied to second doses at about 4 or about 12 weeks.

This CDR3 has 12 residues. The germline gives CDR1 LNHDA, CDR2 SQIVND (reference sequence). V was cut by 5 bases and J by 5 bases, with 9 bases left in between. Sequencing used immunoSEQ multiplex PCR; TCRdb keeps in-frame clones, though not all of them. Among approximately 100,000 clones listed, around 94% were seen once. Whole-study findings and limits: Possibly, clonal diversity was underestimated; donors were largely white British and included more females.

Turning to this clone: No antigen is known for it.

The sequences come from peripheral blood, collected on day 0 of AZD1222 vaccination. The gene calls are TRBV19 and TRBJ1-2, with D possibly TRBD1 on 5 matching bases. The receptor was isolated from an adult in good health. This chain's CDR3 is CASSLGQYGYTF. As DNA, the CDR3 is TGTGCCAGTAGTCTCGGACAATATGGCTACACCTTC.